The TCR beta chain described here comes from a study of T cell repertoires in cytomegalovirus infection. Study-level background: It can be stated that public TCR beta signatures indicated CMV infection as well as a matching HLA type. Study outcomes and limitations: The study identified carriers of CMV plus the relevant HLA from cumulative public TCR beta family frequency. The ex vivo response showed dominance by HLA-C-restricted CMV-specific TCR beta clonotypes.

This clonotype has more than one count but fewer than ten. Its antigen is as yet unknown. TCRdb recomputed calls from the reads with MiXCR, one row per CDR3 protein. This table holds 150,000 to 180,000 distinct CDR3 sequences, 23% found once. Trimming removed 0 bases from V and 1 base from J; junction bases left unmatched: 8. The CDR3 sequence is 19 residues long. Germline CDR1 reads MGHRA; CDR2 reads YSYEKL. The clonotype comes from a human donor in good health (CMV status not recorded). Some clones in this sample may be carry-over from other donors' samples. J is TRBJ2-2 and V is TRBV4-1, with TRBD2 identical over 10 bases. The sequenced material came from PBMCs. The CDR3 spells CASSQELAAGGGNTGELFF. Here the CDR3 DNA reads TGCGCCAGCAGCCAAGAGTTGGCAGCGGGGGGGGGGAACACCGGGGAGCTGTTTTTT.